These T cell receptor beta chains were read from a single sample in a study of long-term antiretroviral therapy in people with HIV. The repertoire was sequenced with immunoSEQ multiplex PCR; TCRdb's copy has only in-frame clones and lacks some. The sample contains under 50,000 clones, approximately 89% of which appear only once. This specimen was unsorted PBMCs, taken 0.1 years before starting antiretroviral therapy. Receptors were obtained from a woman between 50 and 59 years old with HIV. CDR3s include the opening cysteine and the closing phenylalanine or tryptophan. A D gene is named only where the DNA matches it firmly. Clone size is shown for a subset of rows, as once, few, many or a class of expanded clone.

CASSYSSSGGKETQYF TGTGCCAGCAGTTACTCGTCTAGCGGGGGAAAAGAGACCCAGTACTTC TRBV6-6 - TRBD2 TRBJ2-5
CASSQEYGTGANVLTF TGTGCCAGCAGCCAAGAGTACGGGACTGGGGCCAACGTCCTGACTTTC TRBV4-2 once - TRBJ2-6
CASSARTSGGLNIQYF TGCGCCAGCAGCGCACGGACTAGCGGGGGGCTAAACATTCAGTACTTC TRBV5-1 - TRBD2 TRBJ2-4
CASSPMGGAKDTQYF TGTGCCAGCAGCCCAATGGGGGGGGCCAAAGATACGCAGTATTTT TRBV7-3 - - TRBJ2-3
CASSLPRNTEAFF TGTGCCAGCAGCTTACCCAGAAACACTGAAGCTTTCTTT TRBV5-6 few - TRBJ1-1
CASGTGGIYGYTF TGTGCCAGCGGGACAGGGGGCATCTATGGCTACACCTTC TRBV19 - TRBD1 TRBJ1-2
CASSVVDSGEQYF TGTGCCAGCAGTGTGGTGGATTCGGGAGAGCAGTACTTC TRBV6-1 once - TRBJ2-7
CASSRVGILYGYTF TGTGCCAGTAGTAGGGTCGGGATCCTCTATGGCTACACCTTC TRBV19 few - TRBJ1-2
CAWSVRGNTEAFF TGTGCCTGGAGTGTACGGGGTAACACTGAAGCTTTCTTT TRBV30 - - TRBJ1-1
CASSPRRDKPDTQYF TGTGCCAGCAGCCCCCGTCGAGACAAGCCCGACACGCAGTATTTT TRBV11-2 - - TRBJ2-3
CAISSTGTASYTF TGTGCCATCAGCAGCACCGGGACCGCTTCTTACACCTTC TRBV10-3 - - TRBJ1-2
CASSQGGSNYGYTF TGTGCCAGCAGCCAGGGGGGTTCTAACTATGGCTACACCTTC TRBV9 - TRBD1 TRBJ1-2
CASSQGVRARGSPLHF TGTGCCAGCAGCCAAGGGGTCCGAGCCAGGGGTTCACCCCTCCACTTT TRBV4-2 - - TRBJ1-6
CAWSYGGAFNEKLFF TGTGCCTGGAGTTACGGAGGGGCCTTTAATGAAAAACTGTTTTTT TRBV30 - - TRBJ1-4
CASSLSTSGGAEETQYF TGCGCCAGCAGCTTGAGCACTAGCGGGGGGGCCGAGGAGACCCAGTACTTC TRBV5-1 once TRBD2 TRBJ2-5
CSVVLISSYEQYF TGCAGCGTTGTTTTAATCAGCTCCTACGAGCAGTACTTC TRBV29-1 - - TRBJ2-7
CSVAGETGNTIYF TGCAGCGTTGCCGGCGAGACTGGAAACACCATATATTTT TRBV29-1 - - TRBJ1-3
CASTTSGQEGETQYF TGTGCCAGTACCACTTCGGGGCAAGAGGGGGAGACCCAGTACTTC TRBV19 - - TRBJ2-5
CASSSRTSGGAFIGETQYF TGTGCCAGCAGCTCAAGGACTAGCGGGGGGGCCTTCATAGGAGAGACCCAGTACTTC TRBV7-6 - TRBD2 TRBJ2-5
CASSQDAGMEETQYF TGCGCCAGCAGCCAAGACGCTGGGATGGAGGAGACCCAGTACTTC TRBV4-3 - - TRBJ2-5
CASSKDPRQGYEQYF TGTGCCAGCAGCAAAGACCCCCGGCAGGGCTACGAGCAGTACTTC TRBV21-1 once - TRBJ2-7
CASSVSRGTDTQYF TGTGCCAGCAGCGTAAGCAGGGGCACAGATACGCAGTATTTT TRBV9 - - TRBJ2-3
CASSGVSEQFF TGTGCCAGTAGTGGGGTTAGTGAGCAGTTCTTC TRBV19 - - TRBJ2-1
CASRRPNTGELFF TGTGCCAGCCGACGACCGAACACCGGGGAGCTGTTTTTT TRBV27 - - TRBJ2-2
CASTRQPFSYNEQFF TGTGCCAGCACTAGACAGCCGTTCTCCTACAATGAGCAGTTCTTC TRBV14 - - TRBJ2-1
CASSLRTGSTNQPQHF TGTGCCAGCAGCTTACGGACAGGGAGTACCAATCAGCCCCAGCATTTT TRBV5-8 - TRBD1 TRBJ1-5
CASSPQPGQGGTEAFF TGTGCCAGCAGCCCCCAGCCCGGACAGGGAGGGACTGAAGCTTTCTTT TRBV4-2 - TRBD1 TRBJ1-1